This entry describes one TCR beta chain. This clonotype showed up just a few times. There is no known antigen for this receptor. No much larger clone exists at a distance of one base, and base qualities are not known. The data were obtained in a study of CD8 T cells in ankylosing spondylitis (dated by TCRdb to the late 2010s). Looking at the study overall: The study profiled T cell receptor beta repertoires in healthy donors and ankylosing spondylitis patients to find disease-linked TCR variants. In total, the full study cohort was made up of some 110 healthy donors and roughly 27 ankylosing spondylitis patients. Peripheral blood was sampled, and synovial fluid was also collected from ankylosing spondylitis patients.

Broader findings and caveats from the paper: A CD8+ phenotype was shown by the disease-linked clones, which were found at relatively low frequencies in peripheral blood. Blood from ankylosing spondylitis patients appeared to be characterized by a TCR beta motif composed of under 10 highly homologous amino acid variants. Some motif variants had previously been reported in the synovial fluid and blood of reactive arthritis patients, which suggests shared mechanisms of disease initiation. Significant enrichment of the disease-linked clones was reported in matched synovial fluid samples from ankylosing spondylitis patients.

According to the germline V gene, CDR1 reads SQVTM and CDR2 reads ANQGSEA. V lost 4 bases and J lost 0 bases; the stretch between them is 7 bases long. From cysteine to phenylalanine, the CDR3 is 13 amino acids long. Kept here is only the CDR3 DNA, which spans 39 bases and is read in frame from base 1. For sequencing, an Illumina HiSeq 2500 was employed. Quantitative 5'-RACE with molecular barcodes was used to prepare TCR beta libraries. The original pipeline was this. A new computational method based on a probabilistic model of VDJ rearrangement was used to identify disease-linked TCR variants. The public reads were run again by TCRdb, first through fastp at Q25 and then through MiXCR, and only productive beta chains were kept. Each entry is one CDR3 protein sequence, shown with its most common DNA and genes. TCRdb, not the authors, supplied the V and J calls. The sample table shows more than 300,000 distinct CDR3 sequences, and less than 9.5% are seen once. Just over 14% of the sample is in the top ten clones.

The sample taken for sequencing was blood, either unsorted or a sorted T cell fraction (not recorded which). The rearranged segments are TRBV29-1 and TRBJ1-5, with the D segment identity uncertain. This clonotype was obtained from a male donor with ankylosing spondylitis. The CDR3 protein: CSVAYGSNQPQHF. The DNA is TGCAGCGTTGCTTATGGTAGCAATCAGCCCCAGCATTTT.